This TCR beta chain was sequenced for a study of cytotoxic CD8 clonotypes in ibrutinib-treated CLL. Turning to the study itself: With a range of 6 to 36, the median treatment time before response samples were taken was roughly twelve months.

The sample holds one count of this clone. The germline V gene has CDR1 SNHLY and CDR2 FYNNEI. Trimming stripped 3 bases from V and 5 bases from J, with 14 bases between. The CDR3 totals 15 residues. The assay was immunoSEQ multiplex PCR, and TCRdb's table has in-frame clones only and misses some. The sample contains approximately 32,000 clones, roughly two thirds of which appear only once. The specimen comprised PBMCs, sampled before ibrutinib treatment. The sequence was collected from a human donor with chronic lymphocytic leukemia. V gene TRBV2 combines with J gene TRBJ2-1; either TRBD1 or TRBD2 may supply D (5 bases each). Written as DNA, the CDR3 is TGTGCCAGCAGTGATAGGGTCGGGACCAACAATGAGCAGTTCTTC. It codes for CASSDRVGTNNEQFF.